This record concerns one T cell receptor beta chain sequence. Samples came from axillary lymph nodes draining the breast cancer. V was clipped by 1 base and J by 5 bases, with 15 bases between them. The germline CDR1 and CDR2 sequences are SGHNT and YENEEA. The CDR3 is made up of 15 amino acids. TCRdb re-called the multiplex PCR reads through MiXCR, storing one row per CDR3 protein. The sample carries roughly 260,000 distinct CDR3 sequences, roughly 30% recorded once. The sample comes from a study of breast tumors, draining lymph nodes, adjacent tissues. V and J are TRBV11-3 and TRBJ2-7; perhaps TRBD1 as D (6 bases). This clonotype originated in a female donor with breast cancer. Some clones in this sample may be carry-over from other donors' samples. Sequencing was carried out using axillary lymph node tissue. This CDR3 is CASSLVTGTENEQYF. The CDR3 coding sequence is TGTGCCAGCAGCTTAGTCACAGGGACGGAAAACGAGCAGTACTTC. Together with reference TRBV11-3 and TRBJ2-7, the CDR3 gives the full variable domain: EAGVVQSPRYKIIEKKQPVAFWCNPISGHNTLYWYLQNLGQGPELLIRYENEEAVDDSQLPKDRFSAERLKGVDSTLKIQPAELGDSAVYLCASSLVTGTENEQYFGPGTRLTVT.